This T cell receptor (beta chain) is from a study of T cells in Graves' hyperthyroidism and ophthalmopathy. Turning to the study itself: Blood from the periphery was taken at initial diagnosis, before any treatment.

Amplified TCR beta CDR3 regions derived from RNA transcripts. Carried out on the TCR CDR3, a first-round RT-PCR used the HTBI primer set. TCRdb used MiXCR to reprocess the multiplex PCR reads, holding one entry per CDR3 protein. This table has some 690,000 distinct CDR3 sequences, 17% appearing once. Trimming stripped 6 bases from V and 0 bases from J, with 18 bases between. This CDR3 has 17 amino acids. Per the germline V gene, CDR1 is MNHEY and CDR2 is SMNVEV (reference sequence). This clonotype was counted at least ten times. Its antigen is not known. Study-wide results and limits: Through a model of 13 V-J features, ophthalmopathy was separated from stable hyperthyroidism.

The sample was blood. The receptor comes from a man aged 45-65 years with Graves' hyperthyroidism. The chain carries TRBV27 and TRBJ1-5; D is unclear. The CDR3 bases are TGTGCCAGCAGACCACTCGACGGAGTACCTAGCAATCAGCCCCAGCATTTT. It specifies CASRPLDGVPSNQPQHF.